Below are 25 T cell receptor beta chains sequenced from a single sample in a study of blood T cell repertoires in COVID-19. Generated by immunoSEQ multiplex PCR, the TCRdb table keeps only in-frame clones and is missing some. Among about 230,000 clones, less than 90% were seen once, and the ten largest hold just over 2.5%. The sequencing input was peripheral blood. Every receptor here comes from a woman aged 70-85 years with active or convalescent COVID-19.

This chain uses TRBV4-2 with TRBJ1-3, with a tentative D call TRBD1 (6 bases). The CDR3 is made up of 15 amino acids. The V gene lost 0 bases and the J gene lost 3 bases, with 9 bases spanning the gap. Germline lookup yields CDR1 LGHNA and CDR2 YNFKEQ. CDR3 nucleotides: TGTGCCAGCAGCCAAGAGGGGGCAGGTGGAAACACCATATATTTT. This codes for CASSQEGAGGNTIYF.

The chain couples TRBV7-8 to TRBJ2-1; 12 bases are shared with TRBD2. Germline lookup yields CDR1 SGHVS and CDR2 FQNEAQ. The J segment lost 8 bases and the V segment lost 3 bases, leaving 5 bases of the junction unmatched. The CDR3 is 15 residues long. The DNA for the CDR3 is TGTGCCAGCAGCTTCCTAGCGGGGGGGGTCGATGAGCAGTTCTTC. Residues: CASSFLAGGVDEQFF.

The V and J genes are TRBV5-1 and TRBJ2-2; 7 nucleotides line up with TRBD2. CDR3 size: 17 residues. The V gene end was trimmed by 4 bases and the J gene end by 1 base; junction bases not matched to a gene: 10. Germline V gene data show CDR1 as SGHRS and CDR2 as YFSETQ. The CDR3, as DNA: TGCGCCAGCAGCCAAACGGCGGGGGTGCAGAACACCGGGGAGCTGTTTTTT. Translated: CASSQTAGVQNTGELFF.

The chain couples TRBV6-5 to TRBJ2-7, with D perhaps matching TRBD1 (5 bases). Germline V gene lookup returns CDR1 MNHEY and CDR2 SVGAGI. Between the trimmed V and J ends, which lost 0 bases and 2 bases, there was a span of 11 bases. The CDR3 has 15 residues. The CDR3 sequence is CASSYSNRKAYEQYF. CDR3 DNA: TGTGCCAGCAGTTACTCGAACAGGAAAGCCTACGAGCAGTACTTC.

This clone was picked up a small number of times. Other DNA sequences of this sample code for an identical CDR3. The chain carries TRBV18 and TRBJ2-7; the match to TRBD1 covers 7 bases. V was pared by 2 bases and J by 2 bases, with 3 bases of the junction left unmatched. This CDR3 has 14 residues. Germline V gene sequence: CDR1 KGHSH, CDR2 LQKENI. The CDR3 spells CASSPGTVPYEQYF. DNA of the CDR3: TGTGCCAGCTCACCAGGGACAGTCCCCTACGAGCAGTACTTC.

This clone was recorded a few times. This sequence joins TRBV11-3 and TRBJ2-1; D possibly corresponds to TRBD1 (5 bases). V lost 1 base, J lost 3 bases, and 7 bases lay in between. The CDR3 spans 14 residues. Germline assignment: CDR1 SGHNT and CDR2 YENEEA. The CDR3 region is CASSLAQGYNEQFF. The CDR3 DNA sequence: TGTGCCAGCAGCTTAGCGCAGGGCTACAATGAGCAGTTCTTC.

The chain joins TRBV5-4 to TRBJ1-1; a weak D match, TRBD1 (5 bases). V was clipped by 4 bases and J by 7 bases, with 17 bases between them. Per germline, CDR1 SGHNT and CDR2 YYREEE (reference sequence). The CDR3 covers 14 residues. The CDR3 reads CASSLIGGDGEAFF. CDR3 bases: TGTGCCAGCAGCCTGATCGGGGGAGACGGTGAAGCTTTCTTT.

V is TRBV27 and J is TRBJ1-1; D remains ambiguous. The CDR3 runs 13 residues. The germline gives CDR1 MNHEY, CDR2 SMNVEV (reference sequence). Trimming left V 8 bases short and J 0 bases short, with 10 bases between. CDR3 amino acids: CASRIGMNTEAFF. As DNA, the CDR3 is TGTGCCAGCCGGATCGGGATGAACACTGAAGCTTTCTTT.

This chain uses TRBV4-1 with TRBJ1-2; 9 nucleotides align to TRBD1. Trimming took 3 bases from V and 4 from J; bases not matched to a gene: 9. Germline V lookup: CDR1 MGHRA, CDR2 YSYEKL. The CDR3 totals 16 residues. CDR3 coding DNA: TGCGCCAGCAGCCATCCGGGGACAGGGCTCGGCTATGGCTACACCTTC. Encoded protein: CASSHPGTGLGYGYTF.

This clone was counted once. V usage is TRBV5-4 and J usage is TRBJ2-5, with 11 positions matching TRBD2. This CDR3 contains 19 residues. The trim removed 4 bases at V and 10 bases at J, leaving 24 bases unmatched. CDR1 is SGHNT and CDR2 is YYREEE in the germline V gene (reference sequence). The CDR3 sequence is CASSLGRPPGLAATGLQYF. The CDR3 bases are TGTGCCAGCAGCCTGGGACGGCCTCCGGGACTAGCGGCGACAGGGCTCCAGTACTTC.

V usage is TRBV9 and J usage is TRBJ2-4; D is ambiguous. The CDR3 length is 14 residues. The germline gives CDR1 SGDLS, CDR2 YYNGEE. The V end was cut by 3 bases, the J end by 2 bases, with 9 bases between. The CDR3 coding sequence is TGTGCCAGCAGCGCCGCCGGTTCCAAAAACATTCAGTACTTC. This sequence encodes CASSAAGSKNIQYF.

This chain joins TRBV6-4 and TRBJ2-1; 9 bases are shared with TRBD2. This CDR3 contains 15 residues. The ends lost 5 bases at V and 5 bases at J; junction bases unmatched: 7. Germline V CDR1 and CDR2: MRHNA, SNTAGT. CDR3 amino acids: CASSYLAGANNEQFF. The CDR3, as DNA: TGTGCCAGCAGTTATTTAGCGGGGGCAAACAATGAGCAGTTCTTC.

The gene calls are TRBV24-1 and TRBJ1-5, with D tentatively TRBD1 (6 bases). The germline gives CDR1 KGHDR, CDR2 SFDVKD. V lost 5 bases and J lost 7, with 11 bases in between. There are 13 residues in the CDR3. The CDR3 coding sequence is TGTGCCACCAGTGGAGGACAGTCCCAGCCCCAGCATTTT. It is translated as CATSGGQSQPQHF.

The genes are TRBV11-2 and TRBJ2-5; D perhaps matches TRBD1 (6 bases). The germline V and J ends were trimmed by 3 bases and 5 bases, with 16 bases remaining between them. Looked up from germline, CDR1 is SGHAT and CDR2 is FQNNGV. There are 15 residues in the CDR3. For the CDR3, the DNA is TGTGCCAGCAGCTTTGGGGGAACAGGGTCCGAGACCCAGTACTTC. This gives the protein CASSFGGTGSETQYF.

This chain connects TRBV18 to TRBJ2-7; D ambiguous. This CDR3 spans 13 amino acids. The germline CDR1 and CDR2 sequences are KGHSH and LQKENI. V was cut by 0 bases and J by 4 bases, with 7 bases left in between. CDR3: CASSPPLSYEQYF. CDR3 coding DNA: TGTGCCAGCTCACCACCGTTGTCTTACGAGCAGTACTTC.

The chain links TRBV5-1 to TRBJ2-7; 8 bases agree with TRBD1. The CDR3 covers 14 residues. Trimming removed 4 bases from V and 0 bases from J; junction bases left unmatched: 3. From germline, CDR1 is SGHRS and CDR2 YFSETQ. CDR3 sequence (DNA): TGCGCCAGCAGCCGGACAGGGAGCTCCTACGAGCAGTACTTC. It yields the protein CASSRTGSSYEQYF.

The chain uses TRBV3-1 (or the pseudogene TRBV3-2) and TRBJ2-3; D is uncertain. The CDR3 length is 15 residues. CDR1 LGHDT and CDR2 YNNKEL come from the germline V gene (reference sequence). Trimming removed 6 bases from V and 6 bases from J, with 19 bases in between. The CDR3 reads CASSRGRQATDTQYF. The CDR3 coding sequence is TGTGCCAGCAGTCGAGGTCGGCAAGCGACGGATACGCAGTATTTT.

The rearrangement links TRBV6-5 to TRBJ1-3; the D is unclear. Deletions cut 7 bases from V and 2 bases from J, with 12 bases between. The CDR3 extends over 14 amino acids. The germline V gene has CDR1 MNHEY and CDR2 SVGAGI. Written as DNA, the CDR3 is TGTGCCAGCACTCAACGGAGAGCTGGAAACACCATATATTTT. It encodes CASTQRRAGNTIYF.

The CDR3 DNA follows: TGTGCCAGCAGTGAGATGACAGGGGGTCAGATCTATGGCTACACCTTC. It yields the protein CASSEMTGGQIYGYTF. The V gene is TRBV25-1, the J gene TRBJ1-2; 9 bases are shared with TRBD1. The CDR3 runs 16 residues. Per germline, CDR1 MGHDK and CDR2 SYGVNS. The ends lost 3 bases at V and 4 bases at J; junction bases unmatched: 9.

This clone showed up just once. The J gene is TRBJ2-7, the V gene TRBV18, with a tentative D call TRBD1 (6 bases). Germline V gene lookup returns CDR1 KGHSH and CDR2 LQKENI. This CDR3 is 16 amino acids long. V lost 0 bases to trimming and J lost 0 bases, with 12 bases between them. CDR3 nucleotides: TGTGCCAGCTCACCACCGGGACATCGGAGCTCCTACGAGCAGTACTTC. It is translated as CASSPPGHRSSYEQYF. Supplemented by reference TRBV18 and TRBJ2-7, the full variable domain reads NAGVMQNPRHLVRRRGQEARLRCSPMKGHSHVYWYRQLPEEGLKFMVYLQKENIIDESGMPKERFSAEFPKEGPSILRIQQVVRGDSAAYFCASSPPGHRSSYEQYFGPGTRLTVT.

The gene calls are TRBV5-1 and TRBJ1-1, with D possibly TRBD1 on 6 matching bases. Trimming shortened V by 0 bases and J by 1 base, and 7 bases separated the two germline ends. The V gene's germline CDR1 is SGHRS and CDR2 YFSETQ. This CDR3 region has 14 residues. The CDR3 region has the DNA TGCGCCAGCAGCTTGGACAGGGCGAACACTGAAGCTTTCTTT. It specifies CASSLDRANTEAFF.

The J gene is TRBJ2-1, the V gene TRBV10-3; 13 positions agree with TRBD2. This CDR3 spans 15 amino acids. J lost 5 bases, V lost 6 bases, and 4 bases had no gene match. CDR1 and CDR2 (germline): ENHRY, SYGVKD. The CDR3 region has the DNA TGTGCCATCAGCCCGGGACTAGCGGGGAACAATGAGCAGTTCTTC. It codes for CAISPGLAGNNEQFF.

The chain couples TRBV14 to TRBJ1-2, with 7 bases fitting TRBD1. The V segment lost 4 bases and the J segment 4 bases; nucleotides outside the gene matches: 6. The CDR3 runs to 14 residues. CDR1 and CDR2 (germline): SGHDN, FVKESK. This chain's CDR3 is CASSRRRTGYGYTF. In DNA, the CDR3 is TGTGCCAGCAGCCGACGACGGACAGGCTATGGCTACACCTTC. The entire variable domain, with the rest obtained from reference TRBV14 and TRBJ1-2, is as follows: EAGVTQFPSHSVIEKGQTVTLRCDPISGHDNLYWYRRVMGKEIKFLLHFVKESKQDESGMPNNRFLAERTGGTYSTLKVQPAELEDSGVYFCASSRRRTGYGYTFGSGTRLTVV.

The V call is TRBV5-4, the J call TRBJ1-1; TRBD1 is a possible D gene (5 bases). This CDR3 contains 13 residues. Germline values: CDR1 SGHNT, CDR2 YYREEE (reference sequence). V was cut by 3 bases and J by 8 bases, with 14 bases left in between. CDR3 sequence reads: CASSSGREGEAFF. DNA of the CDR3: TGTGCCAGCAGCTCAGGCAGGGAAGGAGAAGCTTTCTTT.

As DNA, the CDR3 is TGTGCCTGTACGGAGGGCTATGGCTACACCTTC. Amino acids: CACTEGYGYTF. The genes are TRBV30 and TRBJ1-2; no clear D. CDR1 is GTSNPN and CDR2 is SVGIG in the germline V gene (reference sequence). Trimming pared 6 bases from V and 4 bases from J, leaving 9 bases between. The CDR3 has 11 residues.